This entry lists 10 T cell receptor beta chains sequenced from one sample in a study of HIV-infected patients and healthy controls. Reverse transcription used around 500 ng RNA and constant-region primers for alpha and beta. Alpha and beta chain libraries were made separately by chain-specific third strand synthesis with multiplexing indices. TCRdb itself ran the 5' RACE reads through MiXCR, one entry per CDR3 protein. The table includes roughly 3,200 distinct CDR3 sequences, roughly 21% detected once. No cell fractionation was done, so the repertoire covers all unsorted peripheral blood T cells. This sample comprised blood, obtained before antiretroviral therapy. The receptors come from an adult with HIV infection.

The CDR3 sequence: CASSLGHEVNQPQHF. The CDR3 DNA is TGCGCCAGCAGCTTAGGACACGAAGTAAATCAGCCCCAGCATTTT. The genes are TRBV5-1 and TRBJ1-5, with D tentatively TRBD1 (5 bases). The CDR3 length is 15 residues. Germline loops: CDR1 SGHRS, CDR2 YFSETQ. V lost 2 bases and J 4 bases, leaving 13 bases between the germline ends.

J is TRBJ2-5 and V is TRBV7-2, with D perhaps given as TRBD1 or TRBD2 (6 bases each). Germline V gene data show CDR1 as SGHTA and CDR2 as FQGNSA. The CDR3 runs to 16 residues. Trimming took 5 bases from V and 0 from J, leaving 16 bases between them. The chain's CDR3 is CASSRGGQPYQETQYF. The CDR3 DNA is TGTGCCAGCAGCCGGGGAGGACAGCCGTACCAAGAGACCCAGTACTTC.

The chain carries TRBV12-3 or TRBV12-4 and TRBJ2-5; perhaps TRBD2 as D (7 bases). The ends were cut back, 1 base at V and 2 bases at J, with 20 bases in the middle. The CDR3 is 18 amino acids. The CDR3 sequence: CASSLVWWRGGQQETQYF. The DNA of the CDR3 is TGTGCCAGCAGTTTAGTATGGTGGCGCGGGGGCCAACAAGAGACCCAGTACTTC.

This clonotype was found a few times. The chain links TRBV12-3 or TRBV12-4 to TRBJ1-2; D is ambiguous. Deletions cut 7 bases from V and 6 bases from J, with 21 bases between. The CDR3 has 15 residues. The CDR3 region has the DNA TGTGCCAGCACCCGATCGTTGGGCATAATGCATGGCTACACCTTC. The encoded protein is CASTRSLGIMHGYTF.

This clonotype qualifies as medium-sized. The chain is built from TRBV11-2 and TRBJ2-3; D remains ambiguous. The CDR3 length is 14 residues. Germline CDR1 and CDR2: SGHAT and FQNNGV. The V gene lost 1 base and the J gene lost 2 bases, with 7 bases spanning the gap. CDR3 nucleotide sequence: TGTGCCAGCAGCTTAGCGGCATACACAGATACGCAGTATTTT. It yields the protein CASSLAAYTDTQYF.

In its sample, this clonotype is medium-sized (0.01 to 0.1%). This chain links TRBV19 with TRBJ2-3, with 9 bases aligning to TRBD1. Germline V gene sequence: CDR1 LNHDA, CDR2 SQIVND (reference sequence). The CDR3 extends over 16 amino acids. The J segment lost 5 bases and the V segment lost 0 bases, leaving 6 bases of the junction unmatched. The CDR3 sequence: CASSIEPQGAEDTQYF. DNA of the CDR3: TGTGCCAGTAGTATAGAACCACAGGGGGCTGAAGATACGCAGTATTTT. Drawing the rest from reference TRBV19 and TRBJ2-3, the complete variable domain is DGGITQSPKYLFRKEGQNVTLSCEQNLNHDAMYWYRQDPGQGLRLIYYSQIVNDFQKGDIAEGYSVSREKKESFPLTVTSAQKNPTAFYLCASSIEPQGAEDTQYFGPGTRLTVL.

A word on this clonotype: Mismatch with germline at one junction end may stem from a read error. The rearrangement uses TRBV14 and TRBJ1-6; D may be TRBD1 (5 bases). Germline V gene lookup returns CDR1 SGHDN and CDR2 FVKESK. This CDR3 is 17 amino acids long. The CDR3 DNA is TGTGCCAGCAGCCAAGACCACAGGAGCTCCTATAATTCACCCCTCAACTTT. Protein sequence: CASSQDHRSSYNSPLNF.

By sample share, this clonotype is medium-sized. The chain couples TRBV11-3 to TRBJ2-2; D gene unclear. CDR1 is SGHNT and CDR2 is YENEEA in the germline V gene. The CDR3 consists of 13 residues. Trimming took off 4 bases at V and 5 bases at J, with 8 bases between the two ends. The DNA of the CDR3 is TGTGCCAGCAGCTCCGGTTGGACCGGGGAGCTGTTTTTT. The encoded protein is CASSSGWTGELFF.

There are a few counts of this clonotype. The rearrangement links TRBV4-3 to TRBJ1-1; D might be TRBD1 (5 bases). The ends were cut back, 4 bases at V and 2 bases at J, with 14 bases in the middle. Per the germline V gene, CDR1 is LGHNA and CDR2 is YSLEER. This CDR3 contains 15 residues. The CDR3 region is CASSLNSGDNTEAFF. The CDR3 DNA sequence: TGCGCCAGCAGCCTAAATTCGGGGGATAACACTGAAGCTTTCTTT.

This clonotype showed up just a few times. The chain combines TRBV18 with TRBJ1-1, with 7 bases that match TRBD1. Germline V CDR1 and CDR2: KGHSH, LQKENI. This CDR3 spans 13 amino acids. Trimming removed 6 bases from V and 4 bases from J; junction bases left unmatched: 5. In nucleotides, the CDR3 is TGTGCCAGCTCTGCCGACAGGGCCACTGAAGCTTTCTTT. Encoded protein: CASSADRATEAFF.